These 23 T cell receptor beta chains were sequenced from one sample in a study of blood T cells in healthy people across ages. A second PCR of 7 to 11 cycles used a sample-barcoded 5' primer and a J-beta primer mix. A single record per CDR3 protein comes from TCRdb applying MiXCR to the 5' RACE reads. Of 600,000 to 650,000 distinct CDR3 sequences listed, roughly three fifths are singletons. The sequencing input was blood. The receptors come from a man in his 60s in good health.

V is TRBV2 and J is TRBJ2-1; the match to TRBD2 covers 13 bases. Germline CDR1 SNHLY, CDR2 FYNNEI. This CDR3 spans 16 amino acids. V lost 6 bases and J lost 4; bases outside the gene matches: 6. The DNA of the CDR3 is TGTGCCAGCAGCCAGGGACTAGCGGGAACTTACAATGAGCAGTTCTTC. Translated, it gives CASSQGLAGTYNEQFF.

V usage is TRBV12-3 or TRBV12-4 and J usage is TRBJ2-5; possibly TRBD2 for D (5 bases). Trimming pared 0 bases from V and 4 bases from J, leaving 12 bases between. This CDR3 has 15 residues. As DNA, the CDR3 is TGTGCCAGCAGTTTAGCGCGGGCAGGCCTAGAGACCCAGTACTTC. As protein: CASSLARAGLETQYF.

Details on this clonotype: Here the CDR3 omits its conserved ending phenylalanine or tryptophan, so a read error is the likely source. The genes are TRBV10-3 and TRBJ2-7, with 7 bases aligning to TRBD1. This CDR3 is built from 18 residues. V lost 6 bases to trimming and J lost 3 bases; unmatched junction nucleotides: 20. Germline values: CDR1 ENHRY, CDR2 SYGVKD. CDR3 protein: CAISPGSSWGTVNYEQYL. The CDR3 DNA reads TGTGCCATCAGCCCGGGTAGCAGTTGGGGGACAGTTAACTACGAGCAGTACTTA.

This chain joins TRBV20-1 and TRBJ1-6, with a weak D call TRBD1 (6 bases). Looked up from germline, CDR1 is DFQATT and CDR2 is SNEGSKA (reference sequence). Between the trimmed V and J ends, which lost 5 bases and 4 bases, there was a span of 12 bases. The CDR3 sequence is 14 residues long. The CDR3 here is CSAPPTGYNSPLHF. The DNA of the CDR3 is TGCAGTGCTCCGCCGACAGGTTATAATTCACCCCTCCACTTT.

This chain connects TRBV5-1 to TRBJ1-2; 7 bases match TRBD1. Trimming at V came to 4 bases and at J to 7 bases, leaving 4 bases not matched to a gene. The CDR3 extends over 12 amino acids. Germline V CDR1 and CDR2: SGHRS, YFSETQ. CDR3 DNA: TGCGCCAGCAGCGAGGGACAGCTTGGCTACACCTTC. Amino acids: CASSEGQLGYTF.

The chain has TRBV5-1 and TRBJ2-1, with 8 positions matching TRBD1. J lost 6 bases, V lost 1 base, and 9 bases had no gene match. The CDR3 spans 16 residues. CDR1 and CDR2 (germline): SGHRS, YFSETQ. The CDR3 loop reads CASSLMGTGGSNEQFF. CDR3 coding DNA: TGCGCCAGCAGCTTGATGGGAACAGGGGGTAGCAATGAGCAGTTCTTC.

The chain carries TRBV11-2 and TRBJ1-5; D gene uncertain. The V end was cut by 5 bases, the J end by 6 bases, with 11 bases between. CDR3 length equals 13 residues. The germline gives CDR1 SGHAT, CDR2 FQNNGV. CDR3 sequence (DNA): TGTGCCAGCAGCAAAGAACTAGGTCAGCCCCAGCATTTT. This encodes CASSKELGQPQHF. The full variable domain, rest sourced from reference TRBV11-2 and TRBJ1-5, is EAGVAQSPRYKIIEKRQSVAFWCNPISGHATLYWYQQILGQGPKLLIQFQNNGVVDDSQLPKDRFSAERLKGVDSTLKIQPAKLEDSAVYLCASSKELGQPQHFGDGTRLSIL.

The V and J genes are TRBV19 and TRBJ1-2; TRBD1 might be the D (6 bases). Looked up from germline, CDR1 is LNHDA and CDR2 is SQIVND (reference sequence). With 6 bases removed from V and 6 bases from J, the gap between germline ends came to 17 bases. The CDR3 length is 14 residues. CDR3 DNA sequence: TGTGCCAGTAGCCACTTGGACAGCCGCAATGGCTACACCTTC. It specifies CASSHLDSRNGYTF.

This clonotype has just a few counts. The V and J genes are TRBV5-1 and TRBJ2-2, with 7 nucleotides matching TRBD1. The germline CDR1 and CDR2 sequences are SGHRS and YFSETQ. Trimming removed 0 bases from V and 6 bases from J; junction bases left unmatched: 2. This CDR3 is built from 14 residues. In nucleotides, the CDR3 is TGCGCCAGCAGCTTGGGACAGGGTGCCGGGGAGCTGTTTTTT. It specifies CASSLGQGAGELFF.

V and J are TRBV5-1 and TRBJ2-7, with 9 bases that match TRBD1. The CDR3 has 15 amino acids. CDR1 SGHRS and CDR2 YFSETQ come from the germline V gene. V lost 4 bases, J lost 1 base, and 6 bases stayed unmatched. CDR3 nucleotides: TGCGCCAGCAGCGTGGGGACAGGGAGTTCCTACGAGCAGTACTTC. Translation gives CASSVGTGSSYEQYF. Drawing the rest from reference TRBV5-1 and TRBJ2-7, the complete variable domain is KAGVTQTPRYLIKTRGQQVTLSCSPISGHRSVSWYQQTPGQGLQFLFEYFSETQRNKGNFPGRFSGRQFSNSRSEMNVSTLELGDSALYLCASSVGTGSSYEQYFGPGTRLTVT.

The chain couples TRBV14 to TRBJ2-7; 8 bases map to TRBD1. Germline CDR1 SGHDN, CDR2 FVKESK. The V segment lost 4 bases and the J segment 4 bases; nucleotides outside the gene matches: 9. The CDR3 is 15 amino acids. CDR3: CASSLDRAPAYEQYF. CDR3 bases: TGTGCCAGCAGCCTGGACAGGGCCCCAGCTTACGAGCAGTACTTC. Complete variable domain (other parts from reference TRBV14 and TRBJ2-7): EAGVTQFPSHSVIEKGQTVTLRCDPISGHDNLYWYRRVMGKEIKFLLHFVKESKQDESGMPNNRFLAERTGGTYSTLKVQPAELEDSGVYFCASSLDRAPAYEQYFGPGTRLTVT.

This chain connects TRBV28 to TRBJ2-7, with TRBD2 as a possible D gene (6 bases). V dropped 6 bases and J dropped 6 bases, with 18 bases sitting between them. The CDR3 totals 14 residues. Per the germline V gene, CDR1 is MDHEN and CDR2 is SYDVKM. CDR3 in DNA: TGTGCCAGCAGCTCCCCGGGGGTTGTCAGCGAGCAGTACTTC. The encoded protein is CASSSPGVVSEQYF.

The chain links TRBV20-1 to TRBJ2-5; 9 bases agree with TRBD2. The end of the DNA is better explained by TRBJ2-7, so the J call may be wrong. Germline V lookup: CDR1 DFQATT, CDR2 SNEGSKA (reference sequence). The CDR3 loop spans 14 amino acids. For the CDR3, the DNA is TGCAGTGCTTCCGACCCGGGACTAGCCGACGAGCAGTACTTC. Its protein product is CSASDPGLADEQYF.

The chain has TRBV11-3 and TRBJ2-3; D might be TRBD1 or TRBD2, each matching 5 bases. CDR3 length: 15 amino acids. The germline CDR1 and CDR2 sequences are SGHNT and YENEEA. Deletions cut 5 bases from V and 0 bases from J, with 12 bases between. CDR3 DNA: TGTGCCAGCAGCCTCGGGACGGCTAGCACAGATACGCAGTATTTT. It specifies CASSLGTASTDTQYF.

This clonotype occurred a few times. This chain's CDR3 is CASNDITLSTDTQYF. The CDR3 DNA follows: TGCGCCAGCAACGATATCACCCTTTCCACAGATACGCAGTATTTT. The rearrangement links TRBV4-1 to TRBJ2-3; no definite D call. Trimming left V 7 bases short and J 2 bases short, with 16 bases between. CDR1 is MGHRA and CDR2 is YSYEKL in the germline V gene. The CDR3 is 15 amino acids.

V is TRBV9 and J is TRBJ2-3, with a weak D call TRBD2 (6 bases). Per the germline V gene, CDR1 is SGDLS and CDR2 is YYNGEE. The germline V and J ends were trimmed by 0 bases and 5 bases, with 10 bases remaining between them. The CDR3 consists of 14 residues. For the CDR3, the DNA is TGTGCCAGCAGCGTAGCACCGGGACTAGATACGCAGTATTTT. Encoded protein: CASSVAPGLDTQYF. Full variable domain (rest looked up from reference TRBV9 and TRBJ2-3): DSGVTQTPKHLITATGQRVTLRCSPRSGDLSVYWYQQSLDQGLQFLIQYYNGEERAKGNILERFSAQQFPDLHSELNLSSLELGDSALYFCASSVAPGLDTQYFGPGTRLTVL.

The chain recombines TRBV20-1 with TRBJ1-5; D is possibly TRBD1 (6 bases). V shed 5 bases and J shed 6 bases, with 17 bases lying between them. This CDR3 spans 14 amino acids. CDR1 DFQATT and CDR2 SNEGSKA come from the germline V gene (reference sequence). In DNA, the CDR3 is TGCAGTGCTCCGGGCCCAGGAGGGGGTCAGCCCCAGCATTTT. It specifies CSAPGPGGGQPQHF.

This clonotype was seen a handful of times. The V gene is TRBV20-1, the J gene TRBJ2-3; no definite D call. V lost 2 bases and J lost 0, with 9 bases in between. CDR1 is DFQATT and CDR2 is SNEGSKA in the germline V gene (reference sequence). The CDR3 length is 14 residues. This CDR3 reads CSARPFPSTDTQYF. The CDR3 DNA follows: TGCAGTGCTAGACCGTTTCCTAGCACAGATACGCAGTATTTT.

This sequence joins TRBV5-1 and TRBJ2-4, with D maybe TRBD2 (6 bases). Germline CDR1 SGHRS, CDR2 YFSETQ. This CDR3 is 13 amino acids long. The V end was cut by 6 bases, the J end by 7 bases, with 14 bases between. CDR3 in amino acids: CASNDGGYNIQYF. CDR3 DNA: TGCGCCAGCAATGATGGGGGGTATAACATTCAGTACTTC.

This clonotype has only one observation. A read error is possible here, since a much larger clone lies one base away. The V gene is TRBV4-2, the J gene TRBJ2-3, with D perhaps assigned TRBD1 or TRBD2 (5 bases each). CDR1 LGHNA and CDR2 YNFKEQ come from the germline V gene. The CDR3 runs 14 residues. V lost 4 bases to trimming and J lost 1 base, with 9 bases between them. The CDR3 DNA sequence: TGTGCCAGCAGCCGGGACGGACGCACAGATACGCAGTATTTT. This encodes CASSRDGRTDTQYF.

This clonotype was counted a single time. Relative to the germline gene, one junction end is altered; a read error may explain this. The rearrangement joins TRBV11-3 to TRBJ2-3; D perhaps matches TRBD2 (6 bases). This CDR3 is 15 amino acids long. Germline CDR1 SGHNT, CDR2 YENEEA. The CDR3 is CVSSLVGGRTDTQYF. In DNA form, the CDR3 reads TGTGTCAGCAGCTTAGTGGGGGGAAGGACAGATACGCAGTATTTT.

This clonotype occurred a few times. The chain carries TRBV15 and TRBJ2-7, with D possibly being TRBD1 (6 bases). Per the germline V gene, CDR1 is LNHNV and CDR2 is YYDKDF (reference sequence). The germline V and J ends were trimmed by 0 bases and 2 bases, with 8 bases remaining between them. The CDR3 loop spans 14 amino acids. For the CDR3, the DNA is TGTGCCACCAGCAGAGAGGACAGAACCTACGAGCAGTACTTC. This gives the protein CATSREDRTYEQYF.

The V gene is TRBV12-3 or TRBV12-4, the J gene TRBJ2-3, with 8 positions matching TRBD1. Trimming removed 6 bases from V and 9 bases from J; junction bases left unmatched: 5. This CDR3 contains 12 residues. The CDR3 loop is CASRTRTGTQYF. The CDR3 DNA sequence: TGTGCCAGCAGAACCAGGACAGGGACGCAGTATTTT.